These 32 T cell receptor beta chains were all obtained from the same sample, sequenced in a study of blood T cell repertoires in COVID-19. TCRdb's table, derived via immunoSEQ multiplex PCR, lists solely in-frame clones and lacks some. Among around 77,000 clones listed, over 80% were seen once. The specimen sequenced was peripheral blood. Source of these receptors: a human donor in a cohort sampled during active COVID-19.

The V and J genes are TRBV9 and TRBJ2-5; D not certain. Germline V gene lookup returns CDR1 SGDLS and CDR2 YYNGEE. Trimming removed 3 bases at V and 4 bases at J, with 10 bases between. CDR3 length: 13 residues. The CDR3 bases are TGTGCCAGCAGCGGAAGACTGGGAGAGACCCAGTACTTC. As protein: CASSGRLGETQYF.

The J gene is TRBJ2-7, the V gene TRBV3-1 (or the pseudogene TRBV3-2), with 8 nucleotides matching TRBD2. In germline, CDR1 is LGHDT, CDR2 YNNKEL (reference sequence). CDR3 size: 16 residues. Trimming cost V 0 bases and J 6 bases; bases outside gene matches: 10. CDR3 coding DNA: TGTGCCAGCAGCCAAGAGGTTTTCAGCGGGGGACTCGAGCAGTACTTC. It yields the protein CASSQEVFSGGLEQYF.

The genes are TRBV15 and TRBJ2-3; TRBD2 is a possible D gene (6 bases). With 3 bases removed from V and 0 bases from J, the gap between germline ends came to 13 bases. In germline, CDR1 is LNHNV, CDR2 YYDKDF (reference sequence). The CDR3 has 16 amino acids. CDR3 DNA sequence: TGTGCCACCAGCAGTAGCGTAGCGGCTAGCACAGATACGCAGTATTTT. It specifies CATSSSVAASTDTQYF.

This chain links TRBV18 with TRBJ1-1; 10 bases line up with TRBD1. CDR1 KGHSH and CDR2 LQKENI come from the germline V gene. Losses at the gene ends were 1 base for V and 5 bases for J; bases not matched to a gene: 4. The CDR3 has 15 amino acids. The CDR3 loop reads CASSPQGTGVTEAFF. The CDR3 DNA follows: TGTGCCAGCTCACCACAAGGGACAGGGGTTACTGAAGCTTTCTTT.

The genes are TRBV30 and TRBJ1-6; TRBD1 matches 7 bases. CDR1 and CDR2 (germline): GTSNPN, SVGIG (reference sequence). V shed 4 bases and J 2 bases; nucleotides not matched to a gene: 11. CDR3 length equals 17 residues. The CDR3 loop is CAWTHTGAWAYNSPLHF. DNA of the CDR3: TGTGCCTGGACGCATACAGGGGCCTGGGCCTATAATTCACCCCTCCACTTT. The variable domain in full, with the rest retrieved from reference TRBV30 and TRBJ1-6, is SQTIHQWPATLVQPVGSPLSLECTVEGTSNPNLYWYRQAAGRGLQLLFYSVGIGQISSEVPQNLSASRPQDRQFILSSKKLLLSDSGFYLCAWTHTGAWAYNSPLHFGNGTRLTVT.

This chain uses TRBV5-4 with TRBJ2-7; 9 bases match TRBD1. The V and J ends lost 4 bases and 7 bases, in that order; junction bases with no gene match: 6. CDR1 is SGHNT and CDR2 is YYREEE in the germline V gene (reference sequence). The length of the CDR3 is 13 residues. Written as DNA, the CDR3 is TGTGCCAGCAGCCCCCGGACAGGGGTTGAGCAGTACTTC. Its protein product is CASSPRTGVEQYF.

This sequence joins TRBV30 and TRBJ2-7; TRBD2 matches 8 bases. The CDR3 contains 12 residues. V gave up 4 bases and J gave up 5 bases; unmatched junction bases: 4. Germline V gene data show CDR1 as GTSNPN and CDR2 as SVGIG (reference sequence). As DNA, the CDR3 is TGTGCCTGGAACCGGGGGGGGGACGAGCAGTACTTC. It yields the protein CAWNRGGDEQYF.

The chain combines TRBV7-2 with TRBJ2-7; D gene ambiguous. CDR3 length: 14 amino acids. The ends were cut back, 1 base at V and 3 bases at J, with 10 bases in the middle. Germline lookup yields CDR1 SGHTA and CDR2 FQGNSA. The CDR3 sequence is CASSLVSNNYEQYF. CDR3 DNA sequence: TGTGCCAGCAGCTTAGTTTCCAACAACTACGAGCAGTACTTC.

The gene calls are TRBV7-9 and TRBJ2-7; D possibly corresponds to TRBD1 (6 bases). CDR3 length equals 13 residues. V dropped 1 base and J dropped 5 bases, with 9 bases sitting between them. Germline CDR1 SEHNR, CDR2 FQNEAQ (reference sequence). The CDR3: CASSLGGLNEQYF. CDR3 nucleotides: TGTGCCAGCAGCTTAGGGGGGCTCAACGAGCAGTACTTC.

The chain carries TRBV6-2 or TRBV6-3 and TRBJ2-5, with 8 positions matching TRBD2. This CDR3 spans 15 amino acids. J lost 4 bases, V lost 4 bases, and 8 bases had no gene match. The V gene's germline CDR1 is MNHEY and CDR2 SVGEGT. CDR3 residues: CASSSSPGGRETQYF. In nucleotides, the CDR3 is TGTGCCAGCAGTTCGTCTCCGGGGGGGCGAGAGACCCAGTACTTC.

Comments on this clone: This same CDR3 is encoded by further DNA sequences in the sample. The chain employs TRBV30 and TRBJ1-3, with D tentatively TRBD1 (5 bases). Looked up from germline, CDR1 is GTSNPN and CDR2 is SVGIG (reference sequence). Trimming removed 3 bases from V and 0 bases from J, with 12 bases in between. The CDR3 spans 15 residues. The CDR3, as DNA: TGTGCCTGGAGAAGAGGACAAAGCTCTGGAAACACCATATATTTT. Amino acids: CAWRRGQSSGNTIYF.

The J gene is TRBJ2-1, the V gene TRBV10-1; 7 bases agree with TRBD1. Per germline, CDR1 WNHNN and CDR2 SYGVQD (reference sequence). The CDR3 loop spans 15 amino acids. The V gene end was trimmed by 5 bases and the J gene end by 0 bases; junction bases not matched to a gene: 4. CDR3 region: CASSPGTASYNEQFF. CDR3 nucleotides: TGCGCCAGCAGTCCCGGGACAGCCTCCTACAATGAGCAGTTCTTC.

This CDR3 is CASSQDASRGEKLFF. In nucleotides, the CDR3 is TGTGCCAGCAGCCAAGACGCGTCCCGGGGGGAAAAACTGTTTTTT. This rearrangement joins TRBV14 to TRBJ1-4; D perhaps matches TRBD1 (5 bases). Germline CDR1 is SGHDN and CDR2 is FVKESK. The CDR3 totals 15 residues. The V end lost 0 bases, the J end lost 8 bases, and 13 bases lay between the germline ends. The complete variable domain, with remaining parts taken from reference TRBV14 and TRBJ1-4, reads EAGVTQFPSHSVIEKGQTVTLRCDPISGHDNLYWYRRVMGKEIKFLLHFVKESKQDESGMPNNRFLAERTGGTYSTLKVQPAELEDSGVYFCASSQDASRGEKLFFGSGTQLSVL.

V is TRBV15 and J is TRBJ1-3; D unclear. The CDR3 sequence is 15 residues long. CDR1 is LNHNV, CDR2 YYDKDF, per germline (reference sequence). Trimming took off 9 bases at V and 0 bases at J, with 15 bases between the two ends. The CDR3 region is CATRSSFYSGNTIYF. The CDR3 bases are TGTGCCACAAGGAGTTCCTTCTACTCTGGAAACACCATATATTTT.

This clone occurred once. The chain couples TRBV13 to TRBJ2-7; TRBD1 matches 7 bases. Germline loops: CDR1 PRHDT, CDR2 FYEKMQ (reference sequence). The CDR3 is 15 amino acids. The V segment lost 2 bases and the J segment 4 bases; nucleotides outside the gene matches: 8. CDR3 coding DNA: TGTGCCAGCAGCTTAACTATCGGGACAGATTACGAGCAGTACTTC. Its translation is CASSLTIGTDYEQYF.

This clone was detected once. The genes are TRBV4-3 and TRBJ1-4; the D gene is possibly TRBD1 (5 bases). The CDR3 is 15 amino acids. The V gene's germline CDR1 is LGHNA and CDR2 YSLEER. Trimming shortened V by 3 bases and J by 11 bases, and 19 bases separated the two germline ends. CDR3 region: CASSHGGTSFGKLFF. The DNA for the CDR3 is TGCGCCAGCAGCCATGGGGGGACTTCGTTTGGTAAACTGTTTTTT.

This rearrangement joins TRBV10-2 to TRBJ1-5; D is undetermined. The CDR3 contains 17 residues. Trimming removed 2 bases from V and 0 bases from J, with 14 bases in between. From germline, CDR1 is WSHSY and CDR2 SAAADI. The CDR3 region has the DNA TGCGCCAGCAGTGAGCCTATAGGACTGAGTAGCAATCAGCCCCAGCATTTT. As protein: CASSEPIGLSSNQPQHF.

The chain carries TRBV5-1 and TRBJ2-7, with a weak D call TRBD2 (6 bases). The CDR3 has 14 residues. Trimming removed 7 bases at V and 2 bases at J, with 16 bases between. The germline V gene has CDR1 SGHRS and CDR2 YFSETQ. The CDR3 sequence: CASRGTAAAYEQYF. DNA for the CDR3: TGCGCCAGCCGCGGGACGGCCGCCGCCTACGAGCAGTACTTC.

CDR3 region: CASSLEVVGGEYEQYF. The CDR3 region has the DNA TGCGCCAGCAGCTTGGAGGTGGTCGGGGGAGAGTACGAGCAGTACTTC. The chain carries TRBV5-1 and TRBJ2-7; D is possibly TRBD2 (6 bases). The germline gives CDR1 SGHRS, CDR2 YFSETQ. V was trimmed by 0 bases and J by 4 bases, leaving 17 bases between them. The CDR3 extends over 16 amino acids.

The rearrangement links TRBV30 to TRBJ2-7; weak D call: TRBD1 (6 bases). Between the trimmed V and J ends, which lost 0 bases and 3 bases, there was a span of 15 bases. CDR1 and CDR2 from the germline V gene are GTSNPN and SVGIG (reference sequence). CDR3 length: 15 residues. The CDR3 loop is CAWSVSGQLFYEQYF. CDR3 in DNA: TGTGCCTGGAGTGTAAGCGGACAGTTATTCTACGAGCAGTACTTC.

The table lists this clone with a few counts. The chain couples TRBV5-1 to TRBJ1-2; D gene uncertain. The CDR3 has 12 amino acids. CDR1 and CDR2 (germline): SGHRS, YFSETQ. V was pared by 7 bases and J by 2 bases, with 9 bases between. CDR3 residues: CASGPQNYGYTF. The CDR3 DNA sequence: TGCGCCAGCGGGCCCCAAAACTATGGCTACACCTTC.

In this sample, this clone turned up a few times. This sequence joins TRBV5-6 and TRBJ2-7; 9 bases align to TRBD1. Unmatched junction bases numbered 7, after V lost 0 bases and J lost 3 bases. CDR3 length: 16 residues. Germline loops: CDR1 SGHDT, CDR2 YYEEEE. The CDR3 sequence is CASSLEGQGIYYEQYF. CDR3 bases: TGTGCCAGCAGCTTGGAAGGACAGGGGATTTACTACGAGCAGTACTTC.

V and J are TRBV5-1 and TRBJ1-5; TRBD1 might be the D (5 bases). This CDR3 spans 15 amino acids. CDR1 SGHRS and CDR2 YFSETQ come from the germline V gene. Trimming pared 0 bases from V and 2 bases from J, leaving 9 bases between. The CDR3 loop is CASSLGGDGNQPQHF. The DNA for the CDR3 is TGCGCCAGCAGCTTGGGGGGGGACGGCAATCAGCCCCAGCATTTT.

The chain carries TRBV20-1 and TRBJ2-5; 8 nucleotides line up with TRBD1. With V trimmed by 3 bases and J by 3 bases, 9 bases remained unmatched. The CDR3 is made up of 15 amino acids. In germline, CDR1 is DFQATT, CDR2 SNEGSKA (reference sequence). CDR3 loop: CSASGDRYRKETQYF. As DNA, the CDR3 is TGCAGTGCTAGTGGGGACAGGTATAGAAAAGAGACCCAGTACTTC.

This clone was detected once. The chain employs TRBV18 and TRBJ2-7; 8 bases agree with TRBD1. The CDR3 extends over 15 amino acids. V lost 4 bases, J lost 5 bases, and 10 bases stayed unmatched. Germline CDR1 KGHSH, CDR2 LQKENI. Written as DNA, the CDR3 is TGTGCCAGCTCACTAGCGACAGGGGTTTGGGACGAGCAGTACTTC. The encoded protein is CASSLATGVWDEQYF.

This chain connects TRBV7-2 to TRBJ1-3; D might be TRBD1 (5 bases). V was trimmed by 2 bases and J by 4 bases, leaving 12 bases between them. CDR3 length: 15 residues. Germline values: CDR1 SGHTA, CDR2 FQGNSA. CDR3 sequence: CASSLNGHGGNTIYF. The CDR3 DNA follows: TGTGCCAGCAGCTTAAATGGACACGGCGGAAACACCATATATTTT. The full variable domain, its missing parts supplied by reference TRBV7-2 and TRBJ1-3, is GAGVSQSPSNKVTEKGKDVELRCDPISGHTALYWYRQSLGQGLEFLIYFQGNSAPDKSGLPSDRFSAERTGGSVSTLTIQRTQQEDSAVYLCASSLNGHGGNTIYFGEGSWLTVV.

The chain couples TRBV5-1 to TRBJ2-7, with 8 bases matching TRBD1. The CDR3 runs to 16 residues. V was clipped by 2 bases and J by 0 bases; unmatched bases: 7. Germline CDR1 is SGHRS and CDR2 is YFSETQ. The CDR3 nucleotides read TGCGCCAGCAGCTTTGAAAGGACAGGGATCTCCTACGAGCAGTACTTC. Amino acids: CASSFERTGISYEQYF.

The gene calls are TRBV19 and TRBJ2-7, with TRBD1 matching over 9 bases. V lost 5 bases, J lost 2 bases, and 4 bases stayed unmatched. The germline V gene encodes CDR1 LNHDA and CDR2 SQIVND (reference sequence). The CDR3 runs 14 residues. The CDR3 sequence: CASSSGQGPYEQYF. The DNA for the CDR3 is TGTGCCAGTAGTTCCGGACAGGGGCCCTACGAGCAGTACTTC.

V is TRBV5-4 and J is TRBJ1-2; 8 nucleotides match TRBD1. Germline lookup yields CDR1 SGHNT and CDR2 YYREEE (reference sequence). V shed 3 bases and J 3 bases; nucleotides not matched to a gene: 7. The CDR3 covers 15 residues. CDR3 residues: CASSSPTGDYYGYTF. The CDR3 nucleotides read TGTGCCAGCAGCTCACCGACAGGGGACTACTATGGCTACACCTTC.

The chain's CDR3 is CASSAKGLAGAWGNEQYF. CDR3 nucleotides: TGTGCCAGCAGCGCTAAGGGGCTAGCGGGGGCCTGGGGTAACGAGCAGTACTTC. The rearrangement uses TRBV7-6 and TRBJ2-7, with 10 bases lining up with TRBD2. This CDR3 spans 18 amino acids. Germline CDR1 and CDR2: SGHVS and FNYEAQ. The J segment lost 5 bases and the V segment lost 5 bases, leaving 18 bases of the junction unmatched.

This rearrangement joins TRBV11-2 to TRBJ2-3, with 13 bases identical to TRBD2. The CDR3 contains 16 residues. Looked up from germline, CDR1 is SGHAT and CDR2 is FQNNGV. Trimming removed 4 bases from V and 8 bases from J; junction bases left unmatched: 9. The CDR3 region has the DNA TGTGCCAGCAGCTCCACTAGCGGGGGGGCCTGGGGTACGCAGTATTTT. Translation: CASSSTSGGAWGTQYF. The full variable domain, in which reference TRBV11-2 and TRBJ2-3 provide the parts outside the CDR3, is EAGVAQSPRYKIIEKRQSVAFWCNPISGHATLYWYQQILGQGPKLLIQFQNNGVVDDSQLPKDRFSAERLKGVDSTLKIQPAKLEDSAVYLCASSSTSGGAWGTQYFGPGTRLTVL.

This chain joins TRBV12-3 or TRBV12-4 and TRBJ2-7; weak D call: TRBD2 (5 bases). The CDR3 runs to 13 residues. The V end was cut by 4 bases, the J end by 4 bases, with 11 bases between. The CDR3 sequence: CASSSPTSYEQYF. For the CDR3, the DNA is TGTGCCAGCAGTTCTCCCACTAGTTACGAGCAGTACTTC.